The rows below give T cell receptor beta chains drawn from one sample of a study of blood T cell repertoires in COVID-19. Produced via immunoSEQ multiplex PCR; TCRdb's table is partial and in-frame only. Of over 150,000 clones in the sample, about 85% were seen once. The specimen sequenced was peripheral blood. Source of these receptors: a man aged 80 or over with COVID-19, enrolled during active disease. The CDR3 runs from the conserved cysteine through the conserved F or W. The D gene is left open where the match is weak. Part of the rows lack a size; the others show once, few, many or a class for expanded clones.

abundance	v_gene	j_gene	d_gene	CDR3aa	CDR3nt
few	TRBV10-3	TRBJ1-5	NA	CAISRDSNQPQHF	TGTGCCATCAGCAGGGATAGCAATCAGCCCCAGCATTTT
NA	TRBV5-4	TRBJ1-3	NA	CASSLGGGLSGNTIYF	TGTGCCAGCAGCTTGGGGGGGGGATTATCTGGAAACACCATATATTTT
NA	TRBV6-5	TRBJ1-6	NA	CASSSIRGPLHF	TGTGCCAGCAGTTCCATCAGGGGACCCCTCCACTTT
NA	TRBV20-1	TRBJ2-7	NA	CSADRSYEQYF	TGCAGTGCTGACAGGTCCTACGAGCAGTACTTC
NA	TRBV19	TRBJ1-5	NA	CASSTWRGMELGQHF	TGTGCCAGTAGTACCTGGAGGGGCATGGAGTTAGGCCAGCATTTT
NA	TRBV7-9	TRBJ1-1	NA	CASSLDGAYTEAFF	TGTGCCAGCAGCTTAGATGGGGCCTACACTGAAGCTTTCTTT
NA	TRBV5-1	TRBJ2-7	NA	CASSREGESYEQYF	TGCGCCAGCAGTAGAGAGGGGGAATCCTACGAGCAGTACTTC
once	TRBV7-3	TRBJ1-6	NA	CASSLDPPGHGDSPLHF	TGTGCCAGCAGCTTAGACCCTCCAGGGCATGGGGATTCACCCCTCCACTTT
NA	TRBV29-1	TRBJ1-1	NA	CSVGPGQSLNTEAFF	TGCAGCGTTGGGCCGGGACAATCGTTGAACACTGAAGCTTTCTTT
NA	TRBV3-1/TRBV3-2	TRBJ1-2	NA	CASSQEGGAGYGYTF	TGTGCCAGCAGCCAAGAAGGGGGGGCAGGGTATGGCTACACCTTC
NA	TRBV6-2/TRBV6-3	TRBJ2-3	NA	CASSSRETDTQYF	TGTGCCAGCAGTTCCAGGGAAACAGATACGCAGTATTTT
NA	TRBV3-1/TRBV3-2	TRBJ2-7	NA	CASSQKRYYEQYF	TGTGCCAGCAGCCAAAAGAGATACTACGAGCAGTACTTC
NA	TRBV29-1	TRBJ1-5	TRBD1	CSVGLQGNQPQHF	TGCAGCGTTGGACTACAGGGGAATCAGCCCCAGCATTTT
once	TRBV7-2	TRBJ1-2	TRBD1	CASSSTGGPYRGYTF	TGTGCCAGCAGCTCAACAGGGGGCCCCTATAGGGGCTACACCTTC
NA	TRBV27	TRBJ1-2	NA	CASSFSWAAFYGYTF	TGTGCCAGCAGTTTTTCTTGGGCAGCCTTCTATGGCTACACCTTC
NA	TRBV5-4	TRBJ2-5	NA	CASSLRQADQETQYF	TGTGCCAGCAGCCTAAGACAGGCTGACCAAGAGACCCAGTACTTC
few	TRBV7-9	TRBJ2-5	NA	CASSLALSNYEETQYF	TGTGCCAGCAGCTTAGCGCTGTCTAACTACGAAGAGACCCAGTACTTC
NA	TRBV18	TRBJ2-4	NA	CASSPSQRLAKNIQYF	TGTGCCAGCTCACCTAGTCAGAGGCTAGCCAAAAACATTCAGTACTTC
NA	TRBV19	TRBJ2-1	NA	CASSIGTRYEQFF	TGTGCCAGTAGTATCGGCACGAGGTATGAGCAGTTCTTC
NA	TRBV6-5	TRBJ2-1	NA	CASSPRGANNEQFF	TGTGCCAGCAGTCCCCGTGGAGCAAACAATGAGCAGTTCTTC
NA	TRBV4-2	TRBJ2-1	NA	CASSLQTGMINEQFF	TGTGCCAGCAGCCTACAAACAGGGATGATCAATGAGCAGTTCTTC
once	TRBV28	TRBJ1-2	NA	CASSFAGPSISYTF	TGTGCCAGCAGTTTCGCGGGCCCCTCTATTAGCTACACCTTC
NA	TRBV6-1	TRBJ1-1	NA	CASSERWARPF	TGTGCCAGCAGTGAAAGGTGGGCGCGACCTTTT
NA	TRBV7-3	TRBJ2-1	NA	CASSFRDMYNEQFF	TGTGCCAGCAGCTTCCGAGACATGTACAATGAGCAGTTCTTC
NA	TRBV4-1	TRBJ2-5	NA	CASSQAERQTQYF	TGCGCCAGCAGCCAAGCCGAGCGCCAGACCCAGTACTTC
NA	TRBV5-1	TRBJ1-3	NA	CASTTTGSGNTIYF	TGCGCCAGCACTACGACGGGATCTGGAAACACCATATATTTT
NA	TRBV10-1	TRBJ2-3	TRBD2	CASSESVAGGHDTQYF	TGCGCCAGCAGTGAGTCGGTAGCGGGGGGGCATGATACGCAGTATTTT
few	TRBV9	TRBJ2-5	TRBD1	CASSPRDSRGETQYF	TGTGCCAGCAGCCCCCGGGACAGCCGCGGGGAGACCCAGTACTTC
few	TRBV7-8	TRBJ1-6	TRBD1	CASRSDRDYNSPLHF	TGTGCCAGCAGATCCGACAGGGACTATAATTCACCCCTCCACTTT
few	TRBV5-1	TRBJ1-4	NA	CASSLAQAANEKLFF	TGCGCCAGCAGCTTGGCACAGGCAGCTAATGAAAAACTGTTTTTT
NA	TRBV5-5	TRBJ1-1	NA	CASSALQGVAFF	TGTGCCAGCAGCGCCCTACAGGGTGTAGCTTTCTTT
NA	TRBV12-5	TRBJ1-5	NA	CASSTGIQPQHF	TGTGCTAGCTCCACAGGGATTCAGCCCCAGCATTTT
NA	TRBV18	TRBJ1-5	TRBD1	CASSQGQGNQPQHF	TGTGCCAGCTCACAGGGACAGGGCAATCAGCCCCAGCATTTT
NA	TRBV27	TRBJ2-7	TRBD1	CASSPPGQLYEQYF	TGTGCCAGCAGTCCACCGGGACAGCTTTACGAGCAGTACTTC
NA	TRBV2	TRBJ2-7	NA	CASSRQTYEQYF	TGTGCCAGCAGTAGACAGACCTACGAGCAGTACTTC
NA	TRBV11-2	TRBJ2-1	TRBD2	CASSDKAGSSYNEQFF	TGTGCCAGCAGCGACAAAGCGGGGAGCTCCTACAATGAGCAGTTCTTC
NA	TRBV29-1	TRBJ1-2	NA	CSVVDSYGYTF	TGCAGCGTTGTGGACAGCTATGGCTACACCTTC
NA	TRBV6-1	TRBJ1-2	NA	CASSEGGGTGYTF	TGTGCCAGCAGTGAAGGCGGTGGTACTGGCTACACCTTC
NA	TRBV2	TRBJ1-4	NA	CASSEGAPLSEKLFF	TGTGCCAGCAGTGAGGGGGCGCCGTTAAGTGAAAAACTGTTTTTT
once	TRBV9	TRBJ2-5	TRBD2	CASSARASGGAETQYF	TGTGCCAGCAGCGCGAGGGCTAGCGGGGGGGCGGAGACCCAGTACTTC
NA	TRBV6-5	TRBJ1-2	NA	CASSYSVSGVNYGYTF	TGTGCCAGCAGTTACTCCGTTTCGGGGGTAAACTATGGCTACACCTTC
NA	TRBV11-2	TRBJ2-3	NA	CASSLRDTQYF	TGTGCCAGCAGCTTACGAGATACGCAGTATTTT
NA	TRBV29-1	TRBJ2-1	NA	CSASLYNEQFF	TGCAGCGCCTCACTGTACAATGAGCAGTTCTTC
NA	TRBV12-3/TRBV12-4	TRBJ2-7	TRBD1	CASSLGTGDEQYF	TGTGCCAGCAGTTTAGGCACAGGGGACGAGCAGTACTTC
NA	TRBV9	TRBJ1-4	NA	CASSPRTGEEKLFF	TGTGCCAGCAGCCCGCGGACGGGGGAAGAAAAACTGTTTTTT
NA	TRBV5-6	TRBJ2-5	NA	CASSLVGVQETQYF	TGTGCCAGCAGCTTGGTCGGGGTGCAAGAGACCCAGTACTTC
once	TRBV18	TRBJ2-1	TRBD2	CASSQSGVQGSALAGVYNEQFF	TGTGCCAGCTCACAAAGTGGGGTACAGGGGAGTGCCTTAGCGGGGGTCTACAATGAGCAGTTCTTC
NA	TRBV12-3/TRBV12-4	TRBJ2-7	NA	CASTSIPGYEQYF	TGTGCCAGCACCTCGATACCGGGCTACGAGCAGTACTTC
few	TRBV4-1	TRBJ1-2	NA	CASSQVQGYGYTF	TGCGCCAGCAGCCAAGTCCAGGGATATGGCTACACCTTC
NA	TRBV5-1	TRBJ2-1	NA	CASVVGHSKGNEQFF	TGCGCCAGCGTCGTGGGACATTCGAAAGGCAATGAGCAGTTCTTC
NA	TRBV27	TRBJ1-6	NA	CASSLLSTVYNSPLHF	TGTGCCAGCAGTTTACTATCGACAGTTTATAATTCACCCCTCCACTTT
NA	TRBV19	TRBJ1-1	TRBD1	CASSLYTGVNTEAFF	TGTGCCAGTAGTCTATATACAGGGGTGAACACTGAAGCTTTCTTT
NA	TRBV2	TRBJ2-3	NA	CASSVFLSTDTQYF	TGTGCCAGCAGTGTGTTTCTAAGCACAGATACGCAGTATTTT
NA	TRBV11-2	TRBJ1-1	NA	CASSLVGGVYTEAFF	TGTGCCAGCAGCTTAGTTGGGGGCGTGTACACTGAAGCTTTCTTT
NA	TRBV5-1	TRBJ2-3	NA	CASSFTVGSDTQYF	TGCGCCAGCAGCTTCACAGTTGGGTCAGATACGCAGTATTTT
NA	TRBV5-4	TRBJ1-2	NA	CASSLGADNYGYTF	TGTGCCAGCAGCTTGGGGGCCGACAACTATGGCTACACCTTC
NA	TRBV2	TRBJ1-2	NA	CASKNTHLRGYTF	TGTGCCAGCAAGAACACGCACCTGCGGGGCTACACCTTC
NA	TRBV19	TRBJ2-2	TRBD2	CASSIDGRSAGELFF	TGTGCCAGTAGTATAGACGGGAGGAGCGCCGGGGAGCTGTTTTTT
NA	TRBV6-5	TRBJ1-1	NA	CASSYGGMNTEAFF	TGTGCCAGCAGTTACGGGGGGATGAACACTGAAGCTTTCTTT